The clone carrying this T cell receptor beta chain showed up many times. This CDR3 has 19 residues. Germline loops: CDR1 SGHTA, CDR2 FQGNSA. After removal of 5 bases from V and 1 base from J, the junction contained 20 bases not matched to a gene. The treatment: PENTA 11 planned treatment interruption arm or continuous ART arm. RNA-based 3' RACE libraries used unique molecular identifiers. TCRdb re-called the 3' RACE reads through MiXCR, storing one row per CDR3 protein. The sample carries around 40,000 distinct CDR3 sequences, over 6.5% recorded once. The sample belongs to a study of HIV-infected children after antiretroviral therapy interruption.

This material consisted of CD45RA+ CD4+ T cells from PBMCs, pooled from several time points, taken from a donor given antiretroviral therapy, either interrupted or continuous. Indicated subset: naive CD4+ CD45RA+ CD45RO- T cells. The chain combines TRBV7-2 with TRBJ2-7, with TRBD1 matching over 7 bases. The origin of this receptor is a pool of human donors with HIV. The DNA of the CDR3 is TGTGCCAGCAGCCCGAGCTTTGGGACAGCAGGTCGTTTTTCCTACGAGCAGTACTTC. Amino acids: CASSPSFGTAGRFSYEQYF.